Below, 12 T cell receptor beta chains from the same sample are listed, as sequenced in a study of blood T cell repertoires in COVID-19. The repertoire was sequenced with immunoSEQ multiplex PCR; TCRdb's copy has only in-frame clones and lacks some. This sample has some 59,000 clones; around 89% occur once, and the top ten carry 1.6%. Material for sequencing was peripheral blood. These receptors were taken from a man in his sixties with acute or convalescent COVID-19.

This sequence joins TRBV4-1 and TRBJ1-5, with 8 bases matching TRBD1. Germline values: CDR1 MGHRA, CDR2 YSYEKL. This CDR3 region has 15 residues. The V gene end was trimmed by 7 bases and the J gene end by 4 bases; junction bases not matched to a gene: 9. The CDR3 nucleotides are TGCGCCAGCAAGACCGACAGGGGCTCAAATCAGCCCCAGCATTTT. Translated, it gives CASKTDRGSNQPQHF.

This chain uses TRBV6-2 or TRBV6-3 with TRBJ1-1; D unresolved. The V gene's germline CDR1 is MNHEY and CDR2 SVGEGT. With 6 bases removed from V and 4 bases from J, the gap between germline ends came to 21 bases. CDR3 size: 16 residues. The CDR3 nucleotides are TGTGCCAGCAGCGCCCCTGCGGGCCCCTTGGGCACTGAAGCTTTCTTT. Encoded protein: CASSAPAGPLGTEAFF.

The chain recombines TRBV5-5 with TRBJ1-4, with TRBD1 identical over 9 bases. J was trimmed by 11 bases and V by 4 bases; bases with no gene match: 15. The CDR3 consists of 16 residues. From germline, CDR1 is SGHKS and CDR2 YYEKEE (reference sequence). CDR3 sequence: CASSQTAGTGRLKLFF. The CDR3, as DNA: TGTGCCAGCAGCCAAACTGCCGGGACAGGGAGATTGAAACTGTTTTTT.

The gene calls are TRBV19 and TRBJ1-1; D gene ambiguous. V lost 7 bases and J lost 1, with 13 bases in between. Germline CDR1 LNHDA, CDR2 SQIVND (reference sequence). The CDR3 is 14 residues long. CDR3: CASKYYEGNTEAFF. CDR3 nucleotide sequence: TGTGCCAGTAAGTATTACGAGGGGAACACTGAAGCTTTCTTT.

This clone was detected a few times. The V and J genes are TRBV6-5 and TRBJ1-1; D is unresolved. The germline V gene encodes CDR1 MNHEY and CDR2 SVGAGI. The CDR3 covers 14 residues. Trimming took 8 bases from V and 1 from J, leaving 14 bases between them. The CDR3 sequence: CASRLRGENTEAFF. The CDR3 coding sequence is TGTGCCAGCCGGTTGCGGGGTGAGAACACTGAAGCTTTCTTT.

J is TRBJ1-5 and V is TRBV5-1; 8 bases map to TRBD1. This CDR3 has 16 amino acids. Germline CDR1 reads SGHRS; CDR2 reads YFSETQ. Unmatched junction bases numbered 10, after V lost 4 bases and J lost 4 bases. The CDR3 spells CASSQKNRGFNQPQHF. DNA of the CDR3: TGCGCCAGCAGCCAGAAGAACAGGGGGTTTAATCAGCCCCAGCATTTT.

The chain combines TRBV27 with TRBJ2-7, with 8 bases lining up with TRBD1. J gave up 8 bases and V 5 bases, and 17 bases lay outside the gene matches. The CDR3 sequence is 16 residues long. Germline V gene lookup returns CDR1 MNHEY and CDR2 SMNVEV (reference sequence). Here the CDR3 DNA reads TGTGCCAGCAGTGCGACAGGGGTCCTTCTAATTAACAAGCAGTACTTC. Translated: CASSATGVLLINKQYF.

This sequence joins TRBV7-3 and TRBJ1-1; TRBD1 aligns across 7 bases. CDR1 and CDR2 from the germline V gene are SGHTA and FQGTGA. The V gene end was trimmed by 0 bases and the J gene end by 5 bases; junction bases not matched to a gene: 15. This CDR3 spans 18 amino acids. CDR3 protein: CASSLTYRQGLIRTEAFF. The CDR3, as DNA: TGTGCCAGCAGCTTAACTTATAGACAGGGTCTAATTCGGACTGAAGCTTTCTTT.

The chain recombines TRBV27 with TRBJ2-1, with D possibly being TRBD2 (6 bases). V was trimmed by 5 bases and J by 3 bases, leaving 20 bases between them. The CDR3 extends over 17 amino acids. Germline CDR1 and CDR2: MNHEY and SMNVEV (reference sequence). DNA of the CDR3: TGTGCCAGCAGTGGGGGAGGAACAGCTCGCTTCTACAATGAGCAGTTCTTC. Protein product: CASSGGGTARFYNEQFF.

The V call is TRBV24-1, the J call TRBJ2-3; TRBD1 aligns across 9 bases. V shed 3 bases and J 2 bases; nucleotides not matched to a gene: 5. Germline V gene sequence: CDR1 KGHDR, CDR2 SFDVKD. This CDR3 comprises 16 residues. CDR3 nucleotides: TGTGCCACCAGTGATCCAACAGGGGGCGCCACAGATACGCAGTATTTT. The encoded protein is CATSDPTGGATDTQYF.

The chain combines TRBV24-1 with TRBJ2-7; tentative D call: TRBD2 (5 bases). Germline V CDR1 and CDR2: KGHDR, SFDVKD. CDR3 length: 14 amino acids. Trimming removed 4 bases from V and 7 bases from J, with 16 bases in between. The CDR3 spells CATSDPDGVHEQYF. CDR3 bases: TGTGCCACCAGTGACCCGGACGGGGTACATGAGCAGTACTTC.

This clone was found once. The J gene is TRBJ2-2, the V gene TRBV11-3; D gene ambiguous. The V gene lost 1 base and the J gene lost 4 bases, with 4 bases spanning the gap. From germline, CDR1 is SGHNT and CDR2 YENEEA. The CDR3 covers 13 residues. CDR3 protein: CASSLGPTGELFF. CDR3 nucleotides: TGTGCCAGCAGCTTAGGGCCCACCGGGGAGCTGTTTTTT.